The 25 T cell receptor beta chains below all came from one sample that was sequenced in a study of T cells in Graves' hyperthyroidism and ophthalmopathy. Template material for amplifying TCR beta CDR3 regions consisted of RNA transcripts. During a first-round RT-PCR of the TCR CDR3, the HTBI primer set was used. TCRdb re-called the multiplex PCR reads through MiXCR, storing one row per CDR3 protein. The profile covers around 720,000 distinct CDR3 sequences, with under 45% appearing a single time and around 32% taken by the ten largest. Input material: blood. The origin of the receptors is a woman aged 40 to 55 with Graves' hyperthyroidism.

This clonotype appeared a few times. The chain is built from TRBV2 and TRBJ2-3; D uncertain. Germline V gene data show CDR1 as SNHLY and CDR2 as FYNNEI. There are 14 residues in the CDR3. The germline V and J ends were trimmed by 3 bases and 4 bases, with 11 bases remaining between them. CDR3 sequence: CASSEGRLSDTQYF. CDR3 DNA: TGTGCCAGCAGTGAGGGTCGTCTTTCAGATACGCAGTATTTT.

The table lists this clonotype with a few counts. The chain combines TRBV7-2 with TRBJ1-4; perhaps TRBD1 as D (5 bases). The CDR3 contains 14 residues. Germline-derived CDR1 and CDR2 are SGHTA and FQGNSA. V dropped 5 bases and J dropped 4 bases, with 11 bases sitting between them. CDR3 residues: CASSRDRYNEKLFF. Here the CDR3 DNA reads TGTGCCAGCAGCCGTGACAGATATAATGAAAAACTGTTTTTT. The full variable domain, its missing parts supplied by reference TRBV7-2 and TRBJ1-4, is GAGVSQSPSNKVTEKGKDVELRCDPISGHTALYWYRQSLGQGLEFLIYFQGNSAPDKSGLPSDRFSAERTGGSVSTLTIQRTQQEDSAVYLCASSRDRYNEKLFFGSGTQLSVL.

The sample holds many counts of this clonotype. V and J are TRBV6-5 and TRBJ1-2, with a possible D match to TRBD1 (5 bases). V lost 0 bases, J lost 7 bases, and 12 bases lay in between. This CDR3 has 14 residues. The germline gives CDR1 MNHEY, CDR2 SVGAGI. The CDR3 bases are TGTGCCAGCAGTTACTCTCTTGGGGGAGGTGGCTACACCTTC. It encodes CASSYSLGGGGYTF.

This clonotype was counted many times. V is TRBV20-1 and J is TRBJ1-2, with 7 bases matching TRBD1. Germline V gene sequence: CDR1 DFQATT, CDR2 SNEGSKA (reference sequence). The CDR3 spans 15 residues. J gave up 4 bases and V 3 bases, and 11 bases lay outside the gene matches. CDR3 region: CSAREMTGLGYGYTF. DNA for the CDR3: TGCAGTGCTAGGGAGATGACAGGGCTGGGCTATGGCTACACCTTC.

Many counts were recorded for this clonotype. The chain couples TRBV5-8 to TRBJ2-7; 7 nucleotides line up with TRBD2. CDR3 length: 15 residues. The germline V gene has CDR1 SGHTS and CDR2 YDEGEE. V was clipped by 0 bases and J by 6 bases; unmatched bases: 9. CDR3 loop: CASSLGGSDFGEQYF. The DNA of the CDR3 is TGTGCCAGCAGCTTGGGCGGGAGTGATTTCGGCGAGCAGTACTTC.

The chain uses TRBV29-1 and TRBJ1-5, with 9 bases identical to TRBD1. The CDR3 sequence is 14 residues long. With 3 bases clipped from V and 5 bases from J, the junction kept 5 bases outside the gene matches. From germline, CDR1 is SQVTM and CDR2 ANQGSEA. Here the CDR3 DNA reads TGCAGCGTTGACCAATGGGACAGGGATCAGCCCCAGCATTTT. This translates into CSVDQWDRDQPQHF.

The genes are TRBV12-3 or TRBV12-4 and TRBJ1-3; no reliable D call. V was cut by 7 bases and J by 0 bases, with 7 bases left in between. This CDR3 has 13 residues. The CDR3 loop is CASTAFSGNTIYF. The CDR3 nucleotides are TGTGCCAGCACAGCCTTCTCTGGAAACACCATATATTTT.

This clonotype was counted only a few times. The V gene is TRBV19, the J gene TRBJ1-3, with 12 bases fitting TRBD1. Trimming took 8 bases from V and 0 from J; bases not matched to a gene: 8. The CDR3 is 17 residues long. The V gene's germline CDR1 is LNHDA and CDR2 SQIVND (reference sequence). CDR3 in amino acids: CASSGTGGFFSGNTIYF. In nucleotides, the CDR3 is TGTGCCAGTTCCGGGACAGGGGGCTTCTTCTCTGGAAACACCATATATTTT. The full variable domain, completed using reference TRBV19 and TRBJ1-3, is DGGITQSPKYLFRKEGQNVTLSCEQNLNHDAMYWYRQDPGQGLRLIYYSQIVNDFQKGDIAEGYSVSREKKESFPLTVTSAQKNPTAFYLCASSGTGGFFSGNTIYFGEGSWLTVV.

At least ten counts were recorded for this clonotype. In DNA form, the CDR3 reads TGTGCCAGTAGCGTCGGGGCTGGGATCAACGAGCAGTACTTC. Translation: CASSVGAGINEQYF. V usage is TRBV19 and J usage is TRBJ2-7; TRBD1 or TRBD2 may be the D gene (5 bases each). The germline V gene has CDR1 LNHDA and CDR2 SQIVND (reference sequence). The CDR3 has 14 residues. Trimming shortened V by 6 bases and J by 5 bases, and 17 bases separated the two germline ends.

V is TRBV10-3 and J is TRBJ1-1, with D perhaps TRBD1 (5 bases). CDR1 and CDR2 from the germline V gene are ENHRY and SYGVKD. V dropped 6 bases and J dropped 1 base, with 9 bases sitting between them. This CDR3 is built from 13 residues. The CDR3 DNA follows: TGTGCCATCAGGGGGCCGGCGAACACTGAAGCTTTCTTT. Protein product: CAIRGPANTEAFF.

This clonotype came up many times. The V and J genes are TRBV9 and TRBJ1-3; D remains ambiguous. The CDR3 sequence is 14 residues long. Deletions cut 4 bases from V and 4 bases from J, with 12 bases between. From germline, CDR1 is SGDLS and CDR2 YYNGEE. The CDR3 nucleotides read TGTGCCAGCAGCCACGCATCGCCCGGAAACACCATATATTTT. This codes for CASSHASPGNTIYF.

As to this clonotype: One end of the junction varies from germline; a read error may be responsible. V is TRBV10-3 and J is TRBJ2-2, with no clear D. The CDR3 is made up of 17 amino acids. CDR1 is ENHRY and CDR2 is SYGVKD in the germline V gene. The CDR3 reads CAIGEFAWDRGTGELFF. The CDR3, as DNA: TGTGCCATCGGTGAGTTCGCTTGGGATCGCGGCACCGGGGAGCTGTTTTTT.

The DNA of the CDR3 is TGTGCCAGCAGCTTGTTGACAGGGTCCTCCTATGGCTACACCTTC. Translated: CASSLLTGSSYGYTF. The chain carries TRBV5-6 and TRBJ1-2, with TRBD1 identical over 7 bases. This CDR3 comprises 15 residues. With 1 base clipped from V and 4 bases from J, the junction kept 7 bases outside the gene matches. The V gene's germline CDR1 is SGHDT and CDR2 YYEEEE.

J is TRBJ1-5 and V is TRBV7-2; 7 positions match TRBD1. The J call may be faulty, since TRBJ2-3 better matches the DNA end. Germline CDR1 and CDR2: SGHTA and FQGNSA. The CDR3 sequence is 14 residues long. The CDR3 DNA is TGTGCCAGCAGCAACGGACAGGAAACAGATACGCAGTATTTT. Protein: CASSNGQETDTQYF.

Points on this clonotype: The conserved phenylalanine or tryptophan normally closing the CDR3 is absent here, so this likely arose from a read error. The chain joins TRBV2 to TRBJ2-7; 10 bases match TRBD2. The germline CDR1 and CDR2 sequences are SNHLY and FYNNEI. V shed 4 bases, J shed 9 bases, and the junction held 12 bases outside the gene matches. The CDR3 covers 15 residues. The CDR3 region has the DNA TGTGCCAGCAGTGCCCTGGCTAGCGGGAGCCACGGGCAGTACCTC. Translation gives CASSALASGSHGQYL.

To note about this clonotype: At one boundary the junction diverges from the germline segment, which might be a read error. Here the CDR3 DNA reads TGTGCCGGCAGCCCCTGGACAGCCCGGCAGTACTTC. This encodes CAGSPWTARQYF. The V and J genes are TRBV7-2 and TRBJ2-7; D is perhaps TRBD1 (6 bases). The CDR3 loop spans 12 amino acids. The germline gives CDR1 SGHTA, CDR2 FQGNSA.

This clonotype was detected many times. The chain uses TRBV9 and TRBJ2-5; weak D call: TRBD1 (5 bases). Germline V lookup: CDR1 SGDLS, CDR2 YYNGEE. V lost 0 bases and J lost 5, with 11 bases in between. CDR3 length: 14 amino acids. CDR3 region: CASSVVGATETQYF. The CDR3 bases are TGTGCCAGCAGCGTAGTAGGGGCGACGGAGACCCAGTACTTC. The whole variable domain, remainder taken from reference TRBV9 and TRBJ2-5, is DSGVTQTPKHLITATGQRVTLRCSPRSGDLSVYWYQQSLDQGLQFLIQYYNGEERAKGNILERFSAQQFPDLHSELNLSSLELGDSALYFCASSVVGATETQYFGPGTRLLVL.

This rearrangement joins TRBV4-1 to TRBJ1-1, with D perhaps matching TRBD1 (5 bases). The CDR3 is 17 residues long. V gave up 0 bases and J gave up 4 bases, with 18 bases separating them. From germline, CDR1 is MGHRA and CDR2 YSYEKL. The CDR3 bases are TGCGCCAGCAGCCAAGATCATCCACAGGACCTGTCCACTGAAGCTTTCTTT. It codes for CASSQDHPQDLSTEAFF.

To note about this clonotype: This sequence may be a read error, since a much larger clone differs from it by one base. DNA for the CDR3: TGTGCCAGCGGGAGGCAGGGAACAGTCGAGCAGCACTTC. Translating it yields CASGRQGTVEQHF. This chain uses TRBV7-9 with TRBJ2-7; D is perhaps TRBD2 (6 bases). This CDR3 contains 13 residues. Germline V gene data show CDR1 as SEHNR and CDR2 as FQNEAQ (reference sequence).

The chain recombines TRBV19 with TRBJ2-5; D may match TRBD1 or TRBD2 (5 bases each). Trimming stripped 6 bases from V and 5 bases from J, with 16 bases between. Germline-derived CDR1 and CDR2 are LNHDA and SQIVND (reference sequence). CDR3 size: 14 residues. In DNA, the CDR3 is TGTGCCAGTAGCCGGGGCCCGATCGGGGAGACCCAGTACTTC. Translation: CASSRGPIGETQYF.

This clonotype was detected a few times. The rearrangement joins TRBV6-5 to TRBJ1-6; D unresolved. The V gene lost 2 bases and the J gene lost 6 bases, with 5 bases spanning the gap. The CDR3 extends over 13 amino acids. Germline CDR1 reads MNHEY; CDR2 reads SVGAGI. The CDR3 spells CASSYGLNSPLHF. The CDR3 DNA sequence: TGTGCCAGCAGTTACGGACTTAATTCACCCCTCCACTTT.

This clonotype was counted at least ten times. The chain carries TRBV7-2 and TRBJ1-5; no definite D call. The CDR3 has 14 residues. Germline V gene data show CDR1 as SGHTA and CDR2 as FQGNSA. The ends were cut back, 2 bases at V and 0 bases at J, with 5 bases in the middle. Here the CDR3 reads CASSLSVSNQPQHF. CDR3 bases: TGTGCCAGCAGCTTATCGGTTAGCAATCAGCCCCAGCATTTT.

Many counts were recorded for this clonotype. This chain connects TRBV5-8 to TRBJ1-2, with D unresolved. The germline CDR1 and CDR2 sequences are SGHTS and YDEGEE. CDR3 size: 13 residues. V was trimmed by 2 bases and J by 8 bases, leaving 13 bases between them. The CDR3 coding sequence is TGTGCCAGCAGCTTCCAGGTTAACGGGGGCTACACCTTC. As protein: CASSFQVNGGYTF.

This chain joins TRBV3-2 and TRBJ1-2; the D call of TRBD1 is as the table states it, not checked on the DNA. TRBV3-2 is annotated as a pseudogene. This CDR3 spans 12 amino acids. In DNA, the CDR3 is TGTGCCAGCGCCGACCGGGGCTATGGCTACACCTTC. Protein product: CASADRGYGYTF.

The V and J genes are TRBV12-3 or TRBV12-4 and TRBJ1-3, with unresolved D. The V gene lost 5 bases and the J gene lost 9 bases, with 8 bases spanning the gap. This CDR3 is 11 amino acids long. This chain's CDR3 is CASSPASTIYF. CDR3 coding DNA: TGTGCCAGCAGTCCGGCAAGCACCATATATTTT.